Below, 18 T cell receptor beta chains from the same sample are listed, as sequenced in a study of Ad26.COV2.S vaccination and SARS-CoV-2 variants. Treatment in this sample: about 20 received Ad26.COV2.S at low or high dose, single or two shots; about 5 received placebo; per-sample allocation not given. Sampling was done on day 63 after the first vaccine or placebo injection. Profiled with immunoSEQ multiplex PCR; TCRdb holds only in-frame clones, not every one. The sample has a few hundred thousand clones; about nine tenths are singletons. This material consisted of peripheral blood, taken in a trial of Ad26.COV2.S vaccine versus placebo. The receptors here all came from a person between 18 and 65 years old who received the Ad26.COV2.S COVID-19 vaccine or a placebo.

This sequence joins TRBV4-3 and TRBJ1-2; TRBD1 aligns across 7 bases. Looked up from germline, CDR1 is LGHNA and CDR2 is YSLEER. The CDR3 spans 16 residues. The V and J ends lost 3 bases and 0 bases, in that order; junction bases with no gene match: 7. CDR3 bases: TGCGCCAGCAGCCATCAAGCAGGGGGGTCTAACTATGGCTACACCTTC. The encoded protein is CASSHQAGGSNYGYTF.

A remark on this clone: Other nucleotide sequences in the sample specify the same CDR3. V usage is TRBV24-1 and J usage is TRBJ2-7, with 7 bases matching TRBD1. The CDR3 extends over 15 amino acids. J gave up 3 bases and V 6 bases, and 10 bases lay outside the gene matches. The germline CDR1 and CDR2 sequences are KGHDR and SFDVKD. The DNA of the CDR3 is TGTGCCACCAGTACTGGGCAGGGGGTAAACTACGAGCAGTACTTC. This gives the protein CATSTGQGVNYEQYF.

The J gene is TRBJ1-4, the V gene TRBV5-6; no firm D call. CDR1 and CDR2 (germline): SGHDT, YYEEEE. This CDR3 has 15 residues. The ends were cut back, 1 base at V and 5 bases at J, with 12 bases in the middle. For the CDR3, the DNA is TGTGCCAGCAGCTTGTCACGGGTCCTCAATGAAAAACTGTTTTTT. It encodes CASSLSRVLNEKLFF.

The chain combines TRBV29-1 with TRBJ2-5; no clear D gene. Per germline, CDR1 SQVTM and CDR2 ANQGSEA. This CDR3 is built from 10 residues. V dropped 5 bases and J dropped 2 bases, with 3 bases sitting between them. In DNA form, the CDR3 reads TGCAGCGTTAGACAAGAGACCCAGTACTTC. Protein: CSVRQETQYF. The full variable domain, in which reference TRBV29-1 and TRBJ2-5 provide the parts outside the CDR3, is SAVISQKPSRDICQRGTSLTIQCQVDSQVTMMFWYRQQPGQSLTLIATANQGSEATYESGFVIDKFPISRPNLTFSTLTVSNMSPEDSSIYLCSVRQETQYFGPGTRLLVL.

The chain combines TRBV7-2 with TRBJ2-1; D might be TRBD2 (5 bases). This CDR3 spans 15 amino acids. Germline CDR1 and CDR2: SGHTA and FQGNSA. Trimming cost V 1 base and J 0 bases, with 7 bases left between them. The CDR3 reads CASSLVGDSYNEQFF. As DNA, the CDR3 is TGTGCCAGCAGCTTAGTCGGGGACTCCTACAATGAGCAGTTCTTC.

CDR3 loop: CAWSKGRGTSGQETQYF. CDR3 bases: TGTGCCTGGAGTAAGGGTCGTGGGACTAGCGGTCAAGAGACCCAGTACTTC. The genes are TRBV30 and TRBJ2-5; the match to TRBD2 covers 11 bases. The germline CDR1 and CDR2 sequences are GTSNPN and SVGIG (reference sequence). CDR3 length equals 17 residues. Losses at the gene ends were 2 bases for V and 2 bases for J; bases not matched to a gene: 10.

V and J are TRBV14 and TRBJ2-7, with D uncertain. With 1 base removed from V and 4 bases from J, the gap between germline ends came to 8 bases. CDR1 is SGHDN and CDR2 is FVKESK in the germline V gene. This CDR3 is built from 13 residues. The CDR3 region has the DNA TGTGCCAGCAGCCAAGCATCACGGTACGAGCAGTACTTC. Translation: CASSQASRYEQYF.

The CDR3 region has the DNA TGTGCCAGCAGCTTAGGCCCTAAGGGTCGGGGGGCGCACGGGGAGCTGTTTTTT. This gives the protein CASSLGPKGRGAHGELFF. This chain joins TRBV7-2 and TRBJ2-2; D is perhaps TRBD2 (7 bases). Germline V gene data show CDR1 as SGHTA and CDR2 as FQGNSA. The CDR3 is 18 amino acids. The ends were cut back, 1 base at V and 7 bases at J, with 22 bases in the middle.

CDR3 protein: CASSQDTGDNEQFF. The CDR3 bases are TGTGCCAGCAGCCAAGATACGGGGGACAATGAGCAGTTCTTC. The gene calls are TRBV11-2 and TRBJ2-1; D is possibly TRBD2 (6 bases). V was clipped by 5 bases and J by 5 bases, with 13 bases between them. Germline CDR1 SGHAT, CDR2 FQNNGV. This CDR3 has 14 amino acids.

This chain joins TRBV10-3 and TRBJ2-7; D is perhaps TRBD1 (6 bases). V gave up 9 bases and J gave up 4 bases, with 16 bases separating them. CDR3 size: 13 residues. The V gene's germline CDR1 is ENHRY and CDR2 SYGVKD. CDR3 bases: TGTGCCATTGAGAGGACGAGGGGGTACGAGCAGTACTTC. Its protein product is CAIERTRGYEQYF.

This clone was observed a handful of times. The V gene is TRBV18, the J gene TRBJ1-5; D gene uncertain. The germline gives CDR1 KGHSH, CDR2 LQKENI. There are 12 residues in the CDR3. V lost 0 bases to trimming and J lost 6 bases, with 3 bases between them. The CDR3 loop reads CASSPPGQPQHF. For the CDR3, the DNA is TGTGCCAGCTCACCACCGGGTCAGCCCCAGCATTTT.

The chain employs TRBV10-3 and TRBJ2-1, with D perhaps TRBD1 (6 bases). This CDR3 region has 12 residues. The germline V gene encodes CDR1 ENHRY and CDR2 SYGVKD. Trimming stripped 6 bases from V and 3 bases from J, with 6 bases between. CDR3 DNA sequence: TGTGCCATCAGGGACAGCTACAATGAGCAGTTCTTC. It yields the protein CAIRDSYNEQFF.

The CDR3 spells CSVRRARTEAFF. The CDR3 nucleotides read TGCAGCGTTCGGCGGGCGCGCACTGAAGCTTTCTTT. The V call is TRBV29-1, the J call TRBJ1-1; the D is unclear. Trimming took off 5 bases at V and 4 bases at J, with 11 bases between the two ends. This CDR3 spans 12 amino acids. In germline, CDR1 is SQVTM, CDR2 ANQGSEA.

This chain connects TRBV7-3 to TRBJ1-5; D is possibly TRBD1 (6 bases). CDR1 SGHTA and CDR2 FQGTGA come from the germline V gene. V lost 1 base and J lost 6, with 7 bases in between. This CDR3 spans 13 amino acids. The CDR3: CASSLSRGQPQHF. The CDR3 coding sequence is TGTGCCAGCAGCTTAAGCAGGGGTCAGCCCCAGCATTTT.

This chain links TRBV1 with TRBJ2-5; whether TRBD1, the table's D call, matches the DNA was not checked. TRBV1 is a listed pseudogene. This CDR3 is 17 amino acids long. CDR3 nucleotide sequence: TGCACCAGCAGCCAAGTAAGGGGACAGGGGACCCAAGAGACCCAGTACTTC. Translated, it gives CTSSQVRGQGTQETQYF.

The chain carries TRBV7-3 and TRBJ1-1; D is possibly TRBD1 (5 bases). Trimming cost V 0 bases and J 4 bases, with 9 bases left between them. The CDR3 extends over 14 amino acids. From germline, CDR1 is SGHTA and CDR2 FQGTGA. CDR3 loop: CASSLTGASTEAFF. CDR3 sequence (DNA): TGTGCCAGCAGCTTAACTGGGGCCAGCACTGAAGCTTTCTTT.

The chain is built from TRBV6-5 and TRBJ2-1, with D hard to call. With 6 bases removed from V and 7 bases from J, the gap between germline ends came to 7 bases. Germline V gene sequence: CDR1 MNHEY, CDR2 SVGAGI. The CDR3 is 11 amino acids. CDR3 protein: CASRTRNEQFF. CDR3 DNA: TGTGCCAGCAGAACAAGGAATGAGCAGTTCTTC.

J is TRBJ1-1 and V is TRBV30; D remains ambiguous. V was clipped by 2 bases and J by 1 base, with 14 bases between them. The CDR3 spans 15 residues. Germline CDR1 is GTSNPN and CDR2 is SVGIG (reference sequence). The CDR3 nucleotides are TGTGCCTGGAGTAACGGGCCTCTGGGGAACACTGAAGCTTTCTTT. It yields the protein CAWSNGPLGNTEAFF.